The source of this TCR beta chain is a study of radiotherapy plus CTLA-4 blockade in lung cancer. As concerns this clone: Its specificity is unknown.

Each patient with chemo-refractory metastatic non-small-cell lung cancer was treated with focal radiation plus CTLA-4 blockade using ipilimumab. Libraries were prepared by immunoSEQ multiplex PCR; TCRdb keeps only in-frame clonotypes and omits some of them. The table lists around 20,000 clones, roughly 88% of them singletons, with roughly a quarter in the top ten. Losses at the gene ends were 6 bases for V and 5 bases for J; bases not matched to a gene: 11. Germline CDR1 reads MNHEY; CDR2 reads SVGAGI. The length of the CDR3 is 15 residues. Whole-study results and caveats: Reports identified early blood T cell clone dynamics, with interferon-beta, as the best response predictor.

The TCR comes from a human donor with non-small cell lung cancer whose response to radiotherapy plus ipilimumab could not be evaluated. Sequencing used peripheral blood, obtained from a patient treated with radiotherapy plus ipilimumab. The J gene is TRBJ2-5, the V gene TRBV6-5; 8 nucleotides align to TRBD2. The CDR3 sequence: CASSRGGREYETQYF. The CDR3 DNA is TGTGCCAGCAGCCGGGGGGGGCGGGAGTATGAGACCCAGTACTTC.